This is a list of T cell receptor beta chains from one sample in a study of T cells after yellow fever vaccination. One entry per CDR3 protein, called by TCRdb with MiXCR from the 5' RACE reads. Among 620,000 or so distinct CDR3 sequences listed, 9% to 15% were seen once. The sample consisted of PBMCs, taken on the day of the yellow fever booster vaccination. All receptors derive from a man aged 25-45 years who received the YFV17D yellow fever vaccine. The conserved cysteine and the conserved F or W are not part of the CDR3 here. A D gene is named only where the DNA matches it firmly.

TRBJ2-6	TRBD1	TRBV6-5	ASSFGTGNSGANVLT
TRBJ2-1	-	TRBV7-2	ASSLSHNEQF
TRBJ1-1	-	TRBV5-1	ASSLAVGRLTEAF
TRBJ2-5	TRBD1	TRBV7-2	ASSHDRGYQETQY
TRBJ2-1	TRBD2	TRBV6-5	ASSSGPGTSDEQF
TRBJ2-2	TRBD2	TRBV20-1	SARAIVGTSKVVNTGELF
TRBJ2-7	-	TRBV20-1	SAPNRFVDEQY
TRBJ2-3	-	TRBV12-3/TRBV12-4	ASRSGTTDTQY
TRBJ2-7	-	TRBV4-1	ASSQGGGPYEQY
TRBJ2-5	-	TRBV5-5	ASSLPIGTETQY
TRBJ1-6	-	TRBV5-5	ASSLEGPTLH
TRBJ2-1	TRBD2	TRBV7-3	ASSYQPGLAYNEQF
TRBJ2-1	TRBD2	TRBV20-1	SARDHRPGLAGGWNEQF
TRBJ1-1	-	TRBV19	ASSIYWGRNTEAF
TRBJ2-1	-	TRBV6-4	ASSVDYASYNEQF
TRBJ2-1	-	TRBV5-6	ASSTGQPNEQF
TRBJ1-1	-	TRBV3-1	ASTAFAGATEAF
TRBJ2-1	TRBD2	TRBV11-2	ASSPGLAGVRSYNEQF
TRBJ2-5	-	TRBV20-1	SASPGAGETQY
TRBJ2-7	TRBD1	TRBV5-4	ASSSLRDSKNEQY
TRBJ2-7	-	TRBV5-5	ASSSLRGVAYEQY
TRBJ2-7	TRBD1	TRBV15	ATSSETGSGYEQY
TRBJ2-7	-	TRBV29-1	SAGGETYEQY
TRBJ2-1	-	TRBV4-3	ASSQGVTNHDEQF
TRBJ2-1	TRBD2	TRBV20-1	SAPPERGDNEQF
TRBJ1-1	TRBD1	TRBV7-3	ASSLDREAEAF
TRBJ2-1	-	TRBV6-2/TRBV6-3	ASTPLGSSYNEQF
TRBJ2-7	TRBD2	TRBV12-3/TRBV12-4	ASRGLAGTLGLEQY
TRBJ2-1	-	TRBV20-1	SARDYSGNPYNEQF
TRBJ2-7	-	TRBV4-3	ASSQGQRDEQY
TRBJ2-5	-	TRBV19	ASSLMGWETQY
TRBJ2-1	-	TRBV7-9	ASSRPSVRAPGQF